This T cell receptor beta chain came from a study of blood T cell repertoires in COVID-19. Whole-study context: Material from acute and convalescent COVID-19 was sourced from the United States, Italy and Spain. PBMCs, B-cell-depleted T cells, or T cells provided the cDNA or gDNA that made up the material.

Trimming took 2 bases from V and 7 from J; bases not matched to a gene: 9. This CDR3 spans 16 amino acids. CDR1 SGHRS and CDR2 YFSETQ come from the germline V gene. In the original workflow: The authors estimated nucleated cell counts from reference gene primer amplification. Profiled with immunoSEQ multiplex PCR; TCRdb holds only in-frame clones, not every one. That table gives V, J and clone size, and the DNA gave D and trimming. The sample has approximately 240,000 clones, 85% seen once. The receptor's source is a woman in her sixties or seventies with active or convalescent COVID-19. The chain has TRBV5-1 and TRBJ2-1, with 10 bases lining up with TRBD2. The sample was peripheral blood. The CDR3 loop is CASSLSSGSQGNEQFF. In DNA form, the CDR3 reads TGCGCCAGCAGCTTATCTAGCGGGAGCCAAGGGAATGAGCAGTTCTTC.